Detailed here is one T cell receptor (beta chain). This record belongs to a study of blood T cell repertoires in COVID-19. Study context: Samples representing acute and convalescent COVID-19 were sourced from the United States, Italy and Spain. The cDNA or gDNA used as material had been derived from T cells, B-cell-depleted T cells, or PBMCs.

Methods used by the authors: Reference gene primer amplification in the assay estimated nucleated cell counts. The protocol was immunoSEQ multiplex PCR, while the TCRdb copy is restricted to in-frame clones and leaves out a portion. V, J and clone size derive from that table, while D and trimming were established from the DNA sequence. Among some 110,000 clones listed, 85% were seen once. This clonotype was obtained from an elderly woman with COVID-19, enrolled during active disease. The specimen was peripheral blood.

DNA of the CDR3: TGTGCCAGCCGATTAGGGAGTAAGACGAACACCGGGGAGCTGTTTTTT. This codes for CASRLGSKTNTGELFF. This chain connects TRBV6-6 to TRBJ2-2, with D possibly being TRBD2 (5 bases). CDR3 size: 16 residues. In germline, CDR1 is MNHNY, CDR2 SVGAGI (reference sequence). Between the trimmed V and J ends, which lost 8 bases and 0 bases, there was a span of 16 bases.